This section outlines one TCR beta chain sequence together with its context. Its antigen is unknown. Base quality data are lacking; no much larger clone is found one base away. The PTCy-treated patients were drawn from a prospective, multi-institutional clinical trial. Mononuclear cells from peripheral blood and bone marrow were separated by Ficoll-Hypaque density centrifugation and then cryopreserved. This sample is part of a study of T cells after posttransplantation cyclophosphamide listed by TCRdb under 2016. About the study as a whole: The study tracked T cell repertoire reconstitution by TRB sequencing after myeloablative bone marrow transplantation using posttransplantation cyclophosphamide as GVHD prophylaxis. TRA and TRB clonality were tightly correlated in about ten samples, so subsequent TCR analyses focused on TRB only. In 3 patients, TRB sequencing was also performed on up to roughly 3 more blood samples taken 2 to 5.2 years after transplant, and in 4 patients, pretransplant blood was also TRB-sequenced. Antigen receptor sequencing covered samples from some 35 PTCy-treated patients and 16 of their related bone marrow donors. Blood from all 35 or so PTCy patients with 1-year posttransplant specimens was subjected to TRB sequencing. Public TRB sequences were checked against a database of over 3,500 sequences associated with responses to pathogens, tumor antigens, self-antigens and alloantigens. Summary of the overall study and its limitations: The TRB repertoires of T cells infiltrating skin or GI tract showed only limited overlap with the TRB repertoires of T cells in blood. At 1-2 months, donor-recipient similarity was low but rose over the first year, and the later blood repertoires were often dominated by donor CD8+ memory clones. Across approximately 45 patients, TRB clonality was highly associated with recipient CMV seropositivity and CMV reactivation, and diversity in PTCy patients was similar to diversity in CNI/methotrexate controls.

TRB sequencing used genomic DNA with the immunoSEQ assay at survey resolution or the hsTCRB kit. Per the original workflow: The immunoSEQ software handled the initial read processing, while the LymphoSeq R package was used for the repertoire analyses. Clonality was computed as 1 minus normalized Shannon entropy, and a Gini coefficient was also calculated for each TRB dataset. To infer phenotypes in unsorted samples, TRB sequences from sorted subsets of the recipient or donor were mapped onto the unsorted samples of the same recipient. Drawn from immuneACCESS, this table holds only the in-frame rearrangements with V and J called that TCRdb kept. Clones are partly lost; checked studies trace under half to an unresolved V gene and leave the rest unexplained. The V and J calls and the clone size are those of that table, but D and trimming were determined from the DNA. This sample holds 50,000 to 65,000 clones; approximately 86% were observed only once. About 2.7% of the sample is held by the ten biggest clonotypes.

Trimming removed 3 bases from V and 5 bases from J; the gene matches leave 3 bases unexplained. Its CDR3 holds 13 amino acids, cysteine through phenylalanine. Only the CDR3 region is kept as DNA, spanning 39 bases read in frame from base 1. From the germline V gene, CDR1 is KGHSH and CDR2 is LQKENI. The chain is encoded by TRBV18 joined to TRBJ1-2, with 7 bases in between that match TRBD1. The clonotype was recovered from a man aged 25-45 years with a blood cancer, CMV-positive, and with a related stem cell donor. The sequencing input was PBMCs. At the DNA level, the sequence is TGTGCCAGCTCACCTGGACAGGATTATGGCTACACCTTC. This codes for CASSPGQDYGYTF.